This TCR beta chain is from a study of CD8 T cells in ankylosing spondylitis. Study-level points and caveats: Reports say disease-linked clones showed up significantly more in matched ankylosing spondylitis synovial fluid. Ankylosing spondylitis blood seemed to carry a telltale TCR beta motif made of seven or eight highly homologous variants.

There are a few counts of this clonotype. Its antigen is as yet unknown. TCRdb called the 5' RACE reads again in MiXCR, with one record for every CDR3 protein. Of 150,000 or so distinct CDR3 sequences listed, around 9.6% are singletons. CDR1 and CDR2 (germline): SEHNR, FQNEAQ (reference sequence). Trimming pared 5 bases from V and 3 bases from J, leaving 13 bases between. The CDR3 totals 14 residues. The sequenced material came from blood, either unsorted or a sorted T cell fraction (not recorded which). The source is a female donor with ankylosing spondylitis or in good health (not recorded which). This chain joins TRBV7-9 and TRBJ1-1; maybe TRBD1 (5 bases). The CDR3 spells CASSPGFGDTEAFF. The CDR3 DNA follows: TGTGCCAGCAGCCCAGGGTTTGGGGACACTGAAGCTTTCTTT.